These 28 T cell receptor beta chains were all obtained from the same sample, sequenced in a study of long-term antiretroviral therapy in people with HIV. It was version v3.0 of the immunoSEQ assay that was run at survey level. Profiled with immunoSEQ multiplex PCR; TCRdb holds only in-frame clones, not every one. The table records about 27,000 clones, more than 65% of them present only once. The material sequenced was unsorted PBMCs, taken 0.5 years after starting antiretroviral therapy. The receptors shown here come from a woman in her forties with HIV.

The V gene is TRBV19, the J gene TRBJ2-5; the D gene is possibly TRBD1 (6 bases). Per germline, CDR1 LNHDA and CDR2 SQIVND (reference sequence). CDR3 size: 15 residues. Between the trimmed V and J ends, which lost 5 bases and 5 bases, there was a span of 18 bases. CDR3 region: CASSLDGQPGETQYF. The CDR3 DNA reads as TGTGCCAGTAGTCTTGACGGACAGCCTGGGGAGACCCAGTACTTC.

The chain is built from TRBV7-8 and TRBJ1-5; D call uncertain. Per germline, CDR1 SGHVS and CDR2 FQNEAQ. This CDR3 region has 15 residues. The V and J ends lost 5 bases and 2 bases respectively, with 13 bases between them. DNA for the CDR3: TGTGCCAGCAGCCCGGGTAGGTTCGGCAATCAGCCCCAGCATTTT. This translates into CASSPGRFGNQPQHF.

The chain joins TRBV28 to TRBJ2-1; TRBD1 matches at 8 bases. Germline lookup yields CDR1 MDHEN and CDR2 SYDVKM. The CDR3 length is 14 residues. Germline trimming cut 5 bases from V and 8 bases from J; bases unmatched to any gene: 8. In DNA form, the CDR3 reads TGTGCCAGCAGTCTGTTGGACAGGGAATATGAGCAGTTCTTC. This translates into CASSLLDREYEQFF.

This clone is a singleton in its sample. The chain employs TRBV5-1 and TRBJ1-1; D is uncertain. The ends were cut back, 0 bases at V and 1 base at J, with 13 bases in the middle. Germline CDR1 and CDR2: SGHRS and YFSETQ. This CDR3 spans 16 amino acids. This CDR3 reads CASSLVLSSSNTEAFF. The DNA for the CDR3 is TGCGCCAGCAGCTTGGTACTTAGCTCCTCGAACACTGAAGCTTTCTTT.

This chain uses TRBV7-6 with TRBJ2-3, with a tentative D call TRBD1 (7 bases). The V gene lost 11 bases and the J gene lost 3 bases, with 21 bases spanning the gap. The CDR3 has 15 amino acids. Germline CDR1 is SGHVS and CDR2 is FNYEAQ. Here the CDR3 DNA reads TGTGCCTGCCAGACAGGGAGGCGTGATACAGATACGCAGTATTTT. Protein product: CACQTGRRDTDTQYF.

This clone was counted between two and nine times. The chain is built from TRBV10-3 and TRBJ2-7, with no clear D. The V gene lost 0 bases and the J gene lost 3 bases, with 3 bases spanning the gap. The CDR3 sequence is 12 residues long. The germline V gene encodes CDR1 ENHRY and CDR2 SYGVKD. CDR3: CAISESDYEQYF. CDR3 nucleotide sequence: TGTGCCATCAGTGAGTCCGACTACGAGCAGTACTTC.

This clone occurred a few times. The chain recombines TRBV5-6 with TRBJ2-3; 8 positions match TRBD2. Losses at the gene ends were 3 bases for V and 4 bases for J; bases not matched to a gene: 10. The CDR3 is 16 residues long. Per the germline V gene, CDR1 is SGHDT and CDR2 is YYEEEE. In DNA form, the CDR3 reads TGTGCCAGCAGCTCGCCTCCGGGACTAGTATCAGATACGCAGTATTTT. Residues: CASSSPPGLVSDTQYF.

V and J are TRBV2 and TRBJ2-7, with unresolved D. The V gene's germline CDR1 is SNHLY and CDR2 FYNNEI. Trimming left V 7 bases short and J 2 bases short, with 6 bases between. The CDR3 consists of 11 residues. CDR3 DNA sequence: TGTGCCAGCAATTCAGCCTACGAGCAGTACTTC. It yields the protein CASNSAYEQYF.

The chain has TRBV13 and TRBJ2-7, with no clear D. Trimming removed 2 bases from V and 0 bases from J, with 20 bases in between. This CDR3 comprises 18 residues. From germline, CDR1 is PRHDT and CDR2 FYEKMQ (reference sequence). CDR3 in amino acids: CASSLNGWSGQASYEQYF. The CDR3 coding sequence is TGTGCCAGCAGCTTAAATGGCTGGTCGGGCCAAGCCTCCTACGAGCAGTACTTC.

V is TRBV11-2 and J is TRBJ2-6; 9 bases map to TRBD1. The CDR3 contains 17 residues. Germline V gives CDR1 SGHAT, CDR2 FQNNGV. V shed 5 bases, J shed 0 bases, and the junction held 5 bases outside the gene matches. CDR3 loop: CASSSGQGNSGANVLTF. The CDR3 DNA is TGTGCCAGCAGCAGCGGACAGGGGAACTCTGGGGCCAACGTCCTGACTTTC. Combining the CDR3 with reference TRBV11-2 and TRBJ2-6 gives the whole variable domain EAGVAQSPRYKIIEKRQSVAFWCNPISGHATLYWYQQILGQGPKLLIQFQNNGVVDDSQLPKDRFSAERLKGVDSTLKIQPAKLEDSAVYLCASSSGQGNSGANVLTFGAGSRLTVL.

In this sample, this clone turned up a few times. This sequence joins TRBV27 and TRBJ2-3, with 8 bases identical to TRBD2. There are 14 residues in the CDR3. V shed 6 bases, J shed 7 bases, and the junction held 9 bases outside the gene matches. CDR1 MNHEY and CDR2 SMNVEV come from the germline V gene (reference sequence). The CDR3 here is CASRRGADLNTQYF. In DNA, the CDR3 is TGTGCCAGCAGGCGGGGGGCTGATCTGAATACGCAGTATTTT.

The CDR3 reads CATSREGSRLETQYF. In DNA form, the CDR3 reads TGTGCCACCAGCAGAGAGGGTAGCCGACTAGAGACCCAGTACTTC. This chain uses TRBV15 with TRBJ2-5, with D unclear. CDR1 LNHNV and CDR2 YYDKDF come from the germline V gene (reference sequence). The length of the CDR3 is 15 residues. V was pared by 0 bases and J by 4 bases, with 12 bases between.

The gene calls are TRBV28 and TRBJ1-4, with D tentatively TRBD1 (6 bases). V lost 8 bases to trimming and J lost 8 bases, with 15 bases between them. The CDR3 has 13 residues. Germline loops: CDR1 MDHEN, CDR2 SYDVKM. CDR3 region: CASLAQGWEKLFF. CDR3 sequence (DNA): TGTGCCAGCCTGGCACAGGGTTGGGAAAAACTGTTTTTT.

The V gene is TRBV7-8, the J gene TRBJ1-5; TRBD1 matches 10 bases. CDR3 length equals 15 residues. Trimming took 5 bases from V and 15 from J; bases not matched to a gene: 16. Germline lookup yields CDR1 SGHVS and CDR2 FQNEAQ. In DNA, the CDR3 is TGTGCCAGCAGCCCCCGGACAGGGGGACCCTCACGCCGGCATTTT. This encodes CASSPRTGGPSRRHF.

This chain uses TRBV4-2 with TRBJ2-5; TRBD1 matches at 8 bases. With 5 bases clipped from V and 3 bases from J, the junction kept 2 bases outside the gene matches. Per the germline V gene, CDR1 is LGHNA and CDR2 is YNFKEQ. The CDR3 is 13 amino acids. The CDR3 protein is CASSVTGEETQYF. Written as DNA, the CDR3 is TGTGCCAGCAGCGTGACAGGGGAAGAGACCCAGTACTTC.

The J gene is TRBJ2-3, the V gene TRBV27; D gene uncertain. The CDR3 covers 14 residues. Between the trimmed V and J ends, which lost 4 bases and 5 bases, there was a span of 13 bases. CDR1 is MNHEY, CDR2 SMNVEV, per germline (reference sequence). CDR3: CASSSPPRRDTQYF. Written as DNA, the CDR3 is TGTGCCAGCAGTTCGCCGCCACGAAGAGATACGCAGTATTTT.

The rearrangement uses TRBV28 and TRBJ1-4; 10 nucleotides agree with TRBD1. Germline CDR1 reads MDHEN; CDR2 reads SYDVKM. The V and J ends lost 3 bases and 8 bases, in that order; junction bases with no gene match: 9. The CDR3 sequence is 16 residues long. The CDR3 loop reads CASSFVNPGQGEKLFF. The CDR3 DNA reads as TGTGCCAGCAGTTTTGTGAACCCGGGACAGGGGGAAAAACTGTTTTTT.

The genes are TRBV5-1 and TRBJ2-7; D gene ambiguous. Germline V gene lookup returns CDR1 SGHRS and CDR2 YFSETQ. The CDR3 runs to 12 residues. Deletions cut 4 bases from V and 2 bases from J, with 7 bases between. The CDR3 DNA reads TGCGCCAGCAGCAAGGGCCCCTACGAGCAGTACTTC. Translating it yields CASSKGPYEQYF.

This clone is a singleton in its sample. The chain links TRBV10-2 to TRBJ1-5; TRBD1 agrees at 9 bases. The CDR3 contains 15 residues. Germline CDR1 is WSHSY and CDR2 is SAAADI. The J segment lost 6 bases and the V segment lost 4 bases, leaving 7 bases of the junction unmatched. The CDR3: CASSGLQGAGQPQHF. CDR3 coding DNA: TGCGCCAGCAGTGGTTTACAGGGGGCTGGTCAGCCCCAGCATTTT.

The chain uses TRBV19 and TRBJ2-3; D is unclear. The CDR3 covers 15 residues. Trimming shortened V by 2 bases and J by 5 bases, and 14 bases separated the two germline ends. Germline V gives CDR1 LNHDA, CDR2 SQIVND (reference sequence). This chain's CDR3 is CASSIIQSSRDTQYF. CDR3 nucleotide sequence: TGTGCCAGTAGTATAATCCAGAGTAGTAGAGATACGCAGTATTTT.

The chain couples TRBV27 to TRBJ1-2; TRBD1 matches at 7 bases. This CDR3 contains 16 residues. V was pared by 5 bases and J by 6 bases, with 15 bases of the junction left unmatched. Germline-derived CDR1 and CDR2 are MNHEY and SMNVEV (reference sequence). The CDR3 DNA sequence: TGTGCCAGCAGTGGAGGGCCGGGACAGCAAAATCATGGCTACACCTTC. Its translation: CASSGGPGQQNHGYTF.

V is TRBV5-4 and J is TRBJ1-1; D remains unclear. Trimming cost V 0 bases and J 7 bases, with 4 bases left between them. The CDR3 spans 11 residues. The germline V gene encodes CDR1 SGHNT and CDR2 YYREEE (reference sequence). The DNA for the CDR3 is TGTGCCAGCAGCTTGGTTGGTGAAGCTTTCTTT. This codes for CASSLVGEAFF. Drawing the rest from reference TRBV5-4 and TRBJ1-1, the complete variable domain is ETGVTQSPTHLIKTRGQQVTLRCSSQSGHNTVSWYQQALGQGPQFIFQYYREEENGRGNFPPRFSGLQFPNYSSELNVNALELDDSALYLCASSLVGEAFFGQGTRLTVV.

This clone turned up a few times. The chain couples TRBV5-1 to TRBJ2-2; tentative D call: TRBD2 (6 bases). The germline V gene encodes CDR1 SGHRS and CDR2 YFSETQ. The CDR3 length is 13 residues. V was clipped by 3 bases and J by 3 bases, with 6 bases between them. The CDR3 is CASSWGDTGELFF. In DNA, the CDR3 is TGCGCCAGCAGCTGGGGGGACACCGGGGAGCTGTTTTTT.

This clone occurred once. This chain connects TRBV27 to TRBJ1-2, with D possibly being TRBD1 (6 bases). Trimming took 6 bases from V and 4 from J, leaving 12 bases between them. The CDR3 covers 13 residues. The germline gives CDR1 MNHEY, CDR2 SMNVEV (reference sequence). CDR3: CASSLGGIYGYTF. The CDR3, as DNA: TGTGCCAGCAGCTTAGGGGGGATCTATGGCTACACCTTC.

This chain connects TRBV11-2 to TRBJ2-1, with 8 bases identical to TRBD2. V was clipped by 0 bases and J by 5 bases; unmatched bases: 9. The CDR3 is 17 amino acids. Germline V gene lookup returns CDR1 SGHAT and CDR2 FQNNGV. The CDR3 here is CASSLDQWGGGNNEQFF. CDR3 sequence (DNA): TGTGCCAGCAGCTTAGATCAATGGGGCGGGGGGAACAATGAGCAGTTCTTC.

The chain recombines TRBV7-3 with TRBJ2-3; 10 nucleotides align to TRBD1. The trim removed 4 bases at V and 7 bases at J, leaving 5 bases unmatched. Germline V CDR1 and CDR2: SGHTA, FQGTGA. The CDR3 length is 14 residues. The CDR3 region is CASSSGQGVNTQYF. The DNA of the CDR3 is TGTGCCAGCAGCTCCGGACAGGGGGTTAATACGCAGTATTTT. The whole variable domain, remainder taken from reference TRBV7-3 and TRBJ2-3, is GAGVSQTPSNKVTEKGKYVELRCDPISGHTALYWYRQSLGQGPEFLIYFQGTGAADDSGLPNDRFFAVRPEGSVSTLKIQRTERGDSAVYLCASSSGQGVNTQYFGPGTRLTVL.

The chain links TRBV7-9 to TRBJ1-1; D gene uncertain. V shed 1 base and J shed 3 bases, with 6 bases lying between them. Per germline, CDR1 SEHNR and CDR2 FQNEAQ (reference sequence). The length of the CDR3 is 13 residues. The CDR3: CASSLVPDTEAFF. The CDR3 nucleotides read TGTGCCAGCAGCTTAGTTCCGGACACTGAAGCTTTCTTT.

The J gene is TRBJ1-2, the V gene TRBV7-9, with a tentative D call TRBD1 (6 bases). With 4 bases removed from V and 3 bases from J, the gap between germline ends came to 15 bases. The CDR3 totals 15 residues. The germline V gene encodes CDR1 SEHNR and CDR2 FQNEAQ (reference sequence). The CDR3 loop reads CASSSSGEGDYGYTF. The CDR3 DNA follows: TGTGCCAGCAGCTCGTCAGGGGAAGGGGACTATGGCTACACCTTC.